This entry lists 26 T cell receptor beta chains sequenced from one sample in a study of blood T cell repertoires in COVID-19. Here immunoSEQ multiplex PCR was the method, and the copy in TCRdb shows in-frame clones only, minus some. Among about 120,000 clones, roughly 86% were seen once, and the ten largest hold 3.5% to 5.5%. The sequenced material came from peripheral blood. The receptors shown here come from a middle-aged man with acute or convalescent COVID-19.

The chain combines TRBV20-1 with TRBJ2-1; 8 nucleotides line up with TRBD2. This CDR3 region has 14 residues. With 3 bases clipped from V and 12 bases from J, the junction kept 13 bases outside the gene matches. Germline V gene data show CDR1 as DFQATT and CDR2 as SNEGSKA (reference sequence). Here the CDR3 reads CSASDPGRAQGQFF. Here the CDR3 DNA reads TGCAGTGCTAGTGATCCCGGGAGGGCGCAGGGGCAGTTCTTC.

V and J are TRBV11-3 and TRBJ2-1; 9 positions match TRBD2. Germline V gives CDR1 SGHNT, CDR2 YENEEA. This CDR3 has 15 residues. The V and J ends lost 4 bases and 4 bases, in that order; junction bases with no gene match: 5. CDR3: CASSSSSGVYNEQFF. CDR3 nucleotide sequence: TGTGCCAGCAGCTCGTCTAGCGGGGTTTACAATGAGCAGTTCTTC.

The gene calls are TRBV19 and TRBJ1-2; possibly TRBD1 for D (5 bases). Trimming stripped 3 bases from V and 1 base from J, with 18 bases between. In germline, CDR1 is LNHDA, CDR2 SQIVND (reference sequence). The CDR3 has 17 residues. The CDR3, as DNA: TGTGCCAGTAGTATTTTCGATGGGGCTATATTTAACTATGGCTACACCTTC. Translating it yields CASSIFDGAIFNYGYTF. The whole variable domain, filled in from reference TRBV19 and TRBJ1-2, reads DGGITQSPKYLFRKEGQNVTLSCEQNLNHDAMYWYRQDPGQGLRLIYYSQIVNDFQKGDIAEGYSVSREKKESFPLTVTSAQKNPTAFYLCASSIFDGAIFNYGYTFGSGTRLTVV.

This clone was seen just once. This chain links TRBV5-6 with TRBJ1-2; 7 bases are a match to TRBD1. The CDR3 contains 15 residues. V lost 2 bases, J lost 4 bases, and 8 bases stayed unmatched. Germline V CDR1 and CDR2: SGHDT, YYEEEE. CDR3 residues: CASSFTGAISYGYTF. As DNA, the CDR3 is TGTGCCAGCAGCTTTACAGGGGCCATTTCCTATGGCTACACCTTC.

V is TRBV19 and J is TRBJ2-7; tentatively, D is TRBD2 (6 bases). V lost 3 bases and J 6 bases, leaving 18 bases between the germline ends. The CDR3 is 15 amino acids. Germline V gene lookup returns CDR1 LNHDA and CDR2 SQIVND (reference sequence). CDR3 DNA: TGTGCCAGTAGTATGGTTTACCGGGAGTATAGCGAGCAGTACTTC. Translation: CASSMVYREYSEQYF.

This clone showed up just once. The chain is built from TRBV6-5 and TRBJ1-1, with D perhaps matching TRBD1 (5 bases). This CDR3 has 14 residues. Trimming took 7 bases from V and 2 from J, leaving 14 bases between them. Germline-derived CDR1 and CDR2 are MNHEY and SVGAGI. The CDR3 sequence is CASIWGEANTEAFF. The CDR3 coding sequence is TGTGCCAGCATTTGGGGGGAAGCCAACACTGAAGCTTTCTTT.

V usage is TRBV30 and J usage is TRBJ1-2, with a possible D match to TRBD1 (6 bases). The V end was cut by 1 base, the J end by 7 bases, with 19 bases between. Germline V lookup: CDR1 GTSNPN, CDR2 SVGIG (reference sequence). The CDR3 sequence is 15 residues long. The CDR3: CAWSALTVGARGYTF. CDR3 nucleotides: TGTGCCTGGAGTGCCCTGACAGTGGGGGCGCGTGGCTACACCTTC.

This chain joins TRBV15 and TRBJ1-5, with D unclear. The CDR3 spans 13 residues. Per germline, CDR1 LNHNV and CDR2 YYDKDF (reference sequence). V was cut by 0 bases and J by 9 bases, with 9 bases left in between. The CDR3 nucleotides are TGTGCCACCAGCAGAGATCCCCCCCGGCCCCAGCATTTT. Translating it yields CATSRDPPRPQHF. The complete variable domain, with remaining parts taken from reference TRBV15 and TRBJ1-5, reads DAMVIQNPRYQVTQFGKPVTLSCSQTLNHNVMYWYQQKSSQAPKLLFHYYDKDFNNEADTPDNFQSRRPNTSFCFLDIRSPGLGDTAMYLCATSRDPPRPQHFGDGTRLSIL.

The rearrangement uses TRBV12-5 and TRBJ2-3, with 9 bases that match TRBD1. V lost 1 base, J lost 2 bases, and 1 base stayed unmatched. CDR1 and CDR2 (germline): LGHNT, FRNRAP. CDR3 length: 15 amino acids. As DNA, the CDR3 is TGTGCTAGTGGTTTGGACAGGGGGCCCACAGATACGCAGTATTTT. Protein: CASGLDRGPTDTQYF.

The gene calls are TRBV30 and TRBJ1-1, with D uncertain. Germline lookup yields CDR1 GTSNPN and CDR2 SVGIG (reference sequence). V lost 3 bases and J 6 bases, leaving 14 bases between the germline ends. The CDR3 spans 13 residues. As DNA, the CDR3 is TGTGCCTGGAGCGTCGGAGGTGTCGCTGAAGCTTTCTTT. It is translated as CAWSVGGVAEAFF.

The V gene is TRBV30, the J gene TRBJ1-1; D might be TRBD1 (6 bases). This CDR3 region has 14 residues. Germline V lookup: CDR1 GTSNPN, CDR2 SVGIG (reference sequence). CDR3 sequence: CAGRSQGWDTEAFF. DNA for the CDR3: TGTGCTGGAAGGAGTCAGGGGTGGGACACTGAAGCTTTCTTT.

The chain joins TRBV29-1 to TRBJ1-2; 7 positions match TRBD1. Looked up from germline, CDR1 is SQVTM and CDR2 is ANQGSEA. The CDR3 covers 14 residues. The junction had 11 bases not matched to a gene; V was cut back by 4 bases and J by 6 bases. As DNA, the CDR3 is TGCAGCGTTGCGAGGGCAGGGGGTCGTGATGGCTACACCTTC. It specifies CSVARAGGRDGYTF. Supplemented by reference TRBV29-1 and TRBJ1-2, the full variable domain reads SAVISQKPSRDICQRGTSLTIQCQVDSQVTMMFWYRQQPGQSLTLIATANQGSEATYESGFVIDKFPISRPNLTFSTLTVSNMSPEDSSIYLCSVARAGGRDGYTFGSGTRLTVV.

V is TRBV7-2 and J is TRBJ1-2; D is unresolved. V lost 5 bases and J lost 4, with 14 bases in between. The CDR3 has 14 residues. Per the germline V gene, CDR1 is SGHTA and CDR2 is FQGNSA. The CDR3 here is CASSAGSAGYGYTF. CDR3 sequence (DNA): TGTGCCAGCAGCGCCGGGTCCGCCGGCTATGGCTACACCTTC. The full variable domain, completed using reference TRBV7-2 and TRBJ1-2, is GAGVSQSPSNKVTEKGKDVELRCDPISGHTALYWYRQSLGQGLEFLIYFQGNSAPDKSGLPSDRFSAERTGGSVSTLTIQRTQQEDSAVYLCASSAGSAGYGYTFGSGTRLTVV.

The V and J genes are TRBV4-1 and TRBJ2-1, with TRBD2 identical over 13 bases. Germline V gene sequence: CDR1 MGHRA, CDR2 YSYEKL. V lost 1 base and J lost 8; bases outside the gene matches: 5. The CDR3 covers 16 residues. The chain's CDR3 is CASSQATGLAGDEQFF. In DNA form, the CDR3 reads TGCGCCAGCAGCCAAGCAACCGGACTAGCGGGGGATGAGCAGTTCTTC.

The chain combines TRBV12-2 with TRBJ2-3; the tabulated D call, TRBD2, remains unverified against the DNA. TRBV12-2 is a documented pseudogene. The CDR3 is 12 residues long. This CDR3 reads CASRSLADTQYF. The CDR3, as DNA: TGTGCAAGTCGTAGCTTGGCAGATACGCAGTATTTT.

V and J are TRBV27 and TRBJ1-1; TRBD1 matches at 9 bases. Germline assignment: CDR1 MNHEY and CDR2 SMNVEV (reference sequence). This CDR3 contains 17 residues. V shed 5 bases, J shed 0 bases, and the junction held 10 bases outside the gene matches. The CDR3 nucleotides are TGTGCCAGCAGTCTACAGGGGGCAATGAGCGTGAACACTGAAGCTTTCTTT. Its translation: CASSLQGAMSVNTEAFF.

This rearrangement joins TRBV9 to TRBJ1-2, with unresolved D. Germline V gives CDR1 SGDLS, CDR2 YYNGEE. V lost 0 bases and J lost 3, with 12 bases in between. This CDR3 comprises 15 residues. The CDR3 here is CASSVGGAGYYGYTF. CDR3 DNA sequence: TGTGCCAGCAGCGTAGGGGGAGCGGGATACTATGGCTACACCTTC.

The gene calls are TRBV5-1 and TRBJ1-1; 8 positions match TRBD1. The CDR3 totals 13 residues. Per germline, CDR1 SGHRS and CDR2 YFSETQ. The J segment lost 5 bases and the V segment lost 4 bases, leaving 4 bases of the junction unmatched. CDR3: CASSQGAQTEAFF. CDR3 nucleotide sequence: TGCGCCAGCAGCCAGGGGGCGCAGACTGAAGCTTTCTTT.

The J gene is TRBJ2-3, the V gene TRBV7-3; a possible D gene is TRBD2 (5 bases). V was cut by 4 bases and J by 0 bases, with 11 bases left in between. CDR1 SGHTA and CDR2 FQGTGA come from the germline V gene. This CDR3 has 15 residues. CDR3 region: CASSSGLTSTDTQYF. DNA for the CDR3: TGTGCCAGCAGCTCCGGACTGACTAGCACAGATACGCAGTATTTT.

The rearrangement links TRBV6-4 to TRBJ1-1, with TRBD1 matching over 7 bases. The CDR3 length is 14 residues. Germline CDR1 MRHNA, CDR2 SNTAGT. V shed 6 bases and J 3 bases; nucleotides not matched to a gene: 7. The CDR3 DNA reads as TGTGCCAGCAGCCGAGACAGGGTCGACACTGAAGCTTTCTTT. It yields the protein CASSRDRVDTEAFF.

V usage is TRBV19 and J usage is TRBJ1-1; 8 nucleotides align to TRBD1. Losses at the gene ends were 10 bases for V and 4 bases for J; bases not matched to a gene: 8. Germline CDR1 LNHDA, CDR2 SQIVND (reference sequence). The CDR3 consists of 13 residues. The CDR3 sequence: CATMDRARTEAFF. In nucleotides, the CDR3 is TGTGCCACTATGGACAGGGCGCGCACTGAAGCTTTCTTT.

The genes are TRBV5-8 and TRBJ1-2; the D gene is possibly TRBD1 (5 bases). The CDR3 runs 11 residues. V gave up 5 bases and J gave up 7 bases, with 9 bases separating them. Germline V gene sequence: CDR1 SGHTS, CDR2 YDEGEE. The CDR3 DNA reads TGTGCCAGCAGACTGGACACTGGCTACACCTTC. It specifies CASRLDTGYTF.

The J gene is TRBJ1-3, the V gene TRBV7-2; TRBD1 matches 8 bases. CDR1 is SGHTA and CDR2 is FQGNSA in the germline V gene. V shed 5 bases, J shed 4 bases, and the junction held 4 bases outside the gene matches. This CDR3 spans 14 amino acids. CDR3 DNA: TGTGCCAGCAGCGCCAGGGGGCTGGGAAACACCATATATTTT. It is translated as CASSARGLGNTIYF.

This chain connects TRBV5-5 to TRBJ1-4; the match to TRBD1 covers 7 bases. The germline CDR1 and CDR2 sequences are SGHKS and YYEKEE (reference sequence). CDR3 length: 16 residues. After removal of 0 bases from V and 2 bases from J, the junction contained 4 bases not matched to a gene. CDR3 protein: CASSLAGGSTNEKLFF. The CDR3 coding sequence is TGTGCCAGCAGCTTGGCAGGGGGTAGCACTAATGAAAAACTGTTTTTT.

This chain links TRBV1 with TRBJ1-5; the D call in the table, TRBD1, was not verified against the DNA. TRBV1 is termed a pseudogene. This CDR3 has 19 amino acids. The CDR3 DNA follows: TGCACCAGCAGCCAAGAGCTCATCGGGACACTATTTAGCAATCAGCCCCAGCATTTT. This sequence encodes CTSSQELIGTLFSNQPQHF.

CDR3 amino acids: CATSKGGMNTEAFF. The CDR3 nucleotides are TGTGCCACCAGCAAGGGGGGGATGAACACTGAAGCTTTCTTT. This chain joins TRBV24-1 and TRBJ1-1; D perhaps matches TRBD1 (6 bases). Trimming pared 7 bases from V and 0 bases from J, leaving 11 bases between. This CDR3 contains 14 residues. Germline lookup yields CDR1 KGHDR and CDR2 SFDVKD.